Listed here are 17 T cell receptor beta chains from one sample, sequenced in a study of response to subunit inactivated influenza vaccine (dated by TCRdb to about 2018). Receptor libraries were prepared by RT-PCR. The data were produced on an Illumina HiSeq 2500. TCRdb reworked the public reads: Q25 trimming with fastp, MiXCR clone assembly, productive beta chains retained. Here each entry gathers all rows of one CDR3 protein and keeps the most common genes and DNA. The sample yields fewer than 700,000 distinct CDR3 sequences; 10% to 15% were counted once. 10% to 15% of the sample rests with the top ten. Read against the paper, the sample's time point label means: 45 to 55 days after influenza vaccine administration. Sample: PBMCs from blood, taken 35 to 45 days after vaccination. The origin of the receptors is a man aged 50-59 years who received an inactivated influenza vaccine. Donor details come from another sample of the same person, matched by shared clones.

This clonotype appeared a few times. The CDR3 spells CASSLPLTSRYNNEQFF. CDR3 nucleotide sequence: TGTGCCAGCAGCTTACCACTCACCTCCCGCTATAACAATGAGCAGTTCTTC. The chain carries TRBV7-9 and TRBJ2-1; D not certain. V lost 2 bases, J lost 5 bases, and 19 bases lay in between. The CDR3 extends over 17 amino acids. Germline CDR1 SEHNR, CDR2 FQNEAQ (reference sequence).

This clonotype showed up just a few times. The CDR3 DNA is TGTGCCAGCAGCGAGATGGCACAGGGGTCGTACGAGCAGTACTTC. Its translation is CASSEMAQGSYEQYF. The chain has TRBV7-8 and TRBJ2-7; 7 nucleotides agree with TRBD1. Trimming at V came to 5 bases and at J to 4 bases, leaving 11 bases not matched to a gene. This CDR3 has 15 residues. Germline lookup yields CDR1 SGHVS and CDR2 FQNEAQ.

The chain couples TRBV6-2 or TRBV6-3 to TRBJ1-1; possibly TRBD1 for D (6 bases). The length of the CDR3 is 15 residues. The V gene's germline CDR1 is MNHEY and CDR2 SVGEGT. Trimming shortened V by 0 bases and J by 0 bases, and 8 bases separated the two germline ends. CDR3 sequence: CASSYSRTVNTEAFF. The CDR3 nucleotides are TGTGCCAGCAGTTACTCTCGGACAGTGAACACTGAAGCTTTCTTT.

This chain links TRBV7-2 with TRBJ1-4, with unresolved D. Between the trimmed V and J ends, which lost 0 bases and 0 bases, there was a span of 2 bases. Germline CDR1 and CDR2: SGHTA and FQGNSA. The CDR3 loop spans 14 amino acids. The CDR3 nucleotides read TGTGCCAGCAGCTTAGCCCCAACTAATGAAAAACTGTTTTTT. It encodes CASSLAPTNEKLFF.

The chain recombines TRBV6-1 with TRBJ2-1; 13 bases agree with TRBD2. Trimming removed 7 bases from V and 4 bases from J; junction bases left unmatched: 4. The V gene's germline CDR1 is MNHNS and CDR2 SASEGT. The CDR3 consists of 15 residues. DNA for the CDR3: TGTGCCAGCATGGTGGGACTAGCGGGATACAATGAGCAGTTCTTC. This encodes CASMVGLAGYNEQFF.

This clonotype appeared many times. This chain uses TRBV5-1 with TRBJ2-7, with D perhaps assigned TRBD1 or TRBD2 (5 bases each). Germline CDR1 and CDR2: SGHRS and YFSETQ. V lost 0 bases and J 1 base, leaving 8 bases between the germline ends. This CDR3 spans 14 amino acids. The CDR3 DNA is TGCGCCAGCAGCTTGGGGGACCAATCCTACGAGCAGTACTTC. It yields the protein CASSLGDQSYEQYF.

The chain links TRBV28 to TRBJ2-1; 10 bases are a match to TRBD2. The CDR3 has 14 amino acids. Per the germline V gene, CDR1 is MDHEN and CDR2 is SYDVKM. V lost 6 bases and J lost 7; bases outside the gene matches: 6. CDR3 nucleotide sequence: TGTGCCAGCAGGCCGGGACTAGCGACTAATGAGCAGTTCTTC. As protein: CASRPGLATNEQFF.

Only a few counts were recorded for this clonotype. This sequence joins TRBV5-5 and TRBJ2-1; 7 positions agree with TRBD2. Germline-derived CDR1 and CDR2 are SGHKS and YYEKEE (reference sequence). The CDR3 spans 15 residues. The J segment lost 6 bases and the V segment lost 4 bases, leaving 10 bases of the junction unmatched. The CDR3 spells CASSLLAADGNEQFF. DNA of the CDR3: TGTGCCAGCAGCCTTCTAGCGGCTGACGGCAATGAGCAGTTCTTC.

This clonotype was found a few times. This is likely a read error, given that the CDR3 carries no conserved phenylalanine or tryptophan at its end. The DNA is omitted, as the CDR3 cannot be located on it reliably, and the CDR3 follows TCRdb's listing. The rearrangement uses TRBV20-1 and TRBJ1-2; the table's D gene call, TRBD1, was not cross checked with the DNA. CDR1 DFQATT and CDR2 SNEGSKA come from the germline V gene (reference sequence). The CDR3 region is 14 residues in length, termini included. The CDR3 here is CSARDKQGANPPFV.

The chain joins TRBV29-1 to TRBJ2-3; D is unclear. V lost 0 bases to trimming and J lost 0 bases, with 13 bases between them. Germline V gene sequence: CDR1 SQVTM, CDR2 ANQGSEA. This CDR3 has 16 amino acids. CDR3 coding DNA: TGCAGCGTTGAAGATAGGGCTGTAGCTAGCACAGATACGCAGTATTTT. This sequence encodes CSVEDRAVASTDTQYF.

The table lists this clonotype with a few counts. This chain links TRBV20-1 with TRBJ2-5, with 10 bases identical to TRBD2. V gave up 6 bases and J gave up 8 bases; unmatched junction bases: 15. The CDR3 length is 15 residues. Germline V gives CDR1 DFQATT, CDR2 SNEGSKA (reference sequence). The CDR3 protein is CSAAQRGGVQLTQYF. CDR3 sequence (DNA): TGCAGTGCAGCCCAGCGGGGGGGCGTACAACTTACCCAGTACTTC.

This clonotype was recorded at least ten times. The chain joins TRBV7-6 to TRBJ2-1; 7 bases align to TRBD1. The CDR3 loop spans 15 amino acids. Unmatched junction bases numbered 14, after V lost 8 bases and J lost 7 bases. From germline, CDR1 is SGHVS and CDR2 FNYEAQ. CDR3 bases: TGTGCCAGCGGACCGACCGGGACAGCTAGGAATGAGCAGTTCTTC. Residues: CASGPTGTARNEQFF.

Written as DNA, the CDR3 is TGCGCCAGCGCGGGGGGATGGGTGTATTCCGGGGAGCTGTTTTTT. Its translation: CASAGGWVYSGELFF. This rearrangement joins TRBV10-2 to TRBJ2-2, with 8 bases aligning to TRBD2. Unmatched junction bases numbered 11, after V lost 8 bases and J lost 6 bases. CDR1 WSHSY and CDR2 SAAADI come from the germline V gene. The CDR3 loop spans 15 amino acids.

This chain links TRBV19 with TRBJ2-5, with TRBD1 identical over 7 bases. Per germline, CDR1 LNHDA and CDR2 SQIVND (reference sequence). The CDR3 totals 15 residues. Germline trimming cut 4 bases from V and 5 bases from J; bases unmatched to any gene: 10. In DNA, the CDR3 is TGTGCCAGTAGTAGTCCAGACAGGGTCCTCGAGACCCAGTACTTC. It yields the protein CASSSPDRVLETQYF.

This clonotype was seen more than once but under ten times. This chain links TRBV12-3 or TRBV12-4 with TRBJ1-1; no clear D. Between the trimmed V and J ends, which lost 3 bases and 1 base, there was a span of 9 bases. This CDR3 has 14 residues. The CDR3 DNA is TGTGCCAGCAGTTTTGTTCCTGAGAACACTGAAGCTTTCTTT. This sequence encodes CASSFVPENTEAFF.

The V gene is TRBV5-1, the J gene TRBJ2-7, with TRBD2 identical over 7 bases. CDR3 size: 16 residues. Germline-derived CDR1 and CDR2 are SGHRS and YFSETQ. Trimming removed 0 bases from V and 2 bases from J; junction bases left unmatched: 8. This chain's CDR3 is CASSLASGGGAYEQYF. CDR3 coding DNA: TGCGCCAGCAGCTTGGCCTCGGGGGGAGGAGCCTACGAGCAGTACTTC.

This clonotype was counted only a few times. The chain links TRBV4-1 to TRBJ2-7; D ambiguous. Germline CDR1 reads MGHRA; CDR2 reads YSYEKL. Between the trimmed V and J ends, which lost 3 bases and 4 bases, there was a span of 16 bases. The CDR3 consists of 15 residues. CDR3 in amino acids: CASSHLSTHTYEQYF. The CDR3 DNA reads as TGCGCCAGCAGCCATCTCAGCACGCATACGTACGAGCAGTACTTC.